Listed here are 3 T cell receptor beta chains from one sample, sequenced in a study of control samples from healthy donors and cancer patients (dated by TCRdb to about 2020). Libraries were prepared through the immunoSEQ multiplex PCR assay. Sourced from immuneACCESS, this table was stored by TCRdb with only in-frame sequences that have V and J called. A share of the clones is absent; for the studies checked, an unresolved V gene accounts for under half, and the remainder has no known explanation. Present in this sample are under 60,000 clones, about 93% of which were seen just once. The ten top clones hold around 24% of the sample. Material for sequencing was PBMCs. The receptors come from a woman aged 45 to 65 with head and neck cancer.

The chain recombines TRBV9 with TRBJ2-1; D may be TRBD1 or TRBD2 (6 bases each). The V and J ends lost 0 bases and 2 bases respectively, with 12 bases between them. This CDR3 has 16 residues. Looked up from germline, CDR1 is SGDLS and CDR2 is YYNGEE. In nucleotides, the CDR3 is TGTGCCAGCAGCGTAGTAGGAGGGGGTACCTACAATGAGCAGTTCTTC. Translated: CASSVVGGGTYNEQFF.

This chain joins TRBV2 and TRBJ1-1; maybe TRBD1 (5 bases). The CDR3 has 14 residues. Between the trimmed V and J ends, which lost 4 bases and 1 base, there was a span of 10 bases. CDR1 and CDR2 from the germline V gene are SNHLY and FYNNEI. The CDR3 is CASSGRGRNTEAFF. The CDR3 coding sequence is TGTGCCAGCAGTGGCCGGGGACGGAACACTGAAGCTTTCTTT. Supplemented by reference TRBV2 and TRBJ1-1, the full variable domain reads EPEVTQTPSHQVTQMGQEVILRCVPISNHLYFYWYRQILGQKVEFLVSFYNNEISEKSEIFDDQFSVERPDGSNFTLKIRSTKLEDSAMYFCASSGRGRNTEAFFGQGTRLTVV.

The chain links TRBV7-8 to TRBJ2-6; the match to TRBD1 covers 9 bases. The V segment lost 7 bases and the J segment 0 bases; nucleotides outside the gene matches: 7. Germline V CDR1 and CDR2: SGHVS, FQNEAQ. CDR3 size: 17 residues. CDR3 loop: CASTFVTGGSGANVLTF. The CDR3 bases are TGTGCCAGCACCTTCGTGACAGGGGGCTCTGGGGCCAACGTCCTGACTTTC.